This TCR beta chain was obtained from a study of tumor-infiltrating lymphocytes in localized non-small cell lung cancer. For the study at large: From each patient, both tumor and uninvolved lung, non-adjacent to tumor, were sampled.

Whole-study findings and limits: Compared with uninvolved lung, tumors showed higher T cell infiltration by TCRbeta sequencing. Different pieces of the same tissue went to different assays, confounding technical variation with intratumor heterogeneity.

Clones were sequenced by immunoSEQ multiplex PCR, and TCRdb holds only the in-frame ones, with some missing. The data show roughly 15,000 clones, around 68% seen once. CDR1 is SGHAT and CDR2 is FQNNGV in the germline V gene. V lost 1 base and J lost 9, with 16 bases in between. This CDR3 has 15 residues. On this clone: Its specificity is not known.

The rearrangement uses TRBV11-2 and TRBJ2-1; the D gene could be TRBD1 or TRBD2 (6 bases each). This clonotype was sampled from a human donor with non-small cell lung cancer. Source material: uninvolved lung tissue not adjacent to the tumor. CDR3 DNA: TGTGCCAGCAGCTTAGCGGTGAGGGGGGACGGTGAGCAGTTCTTC. Protein sequence: CASSLAVRGDGEQFF.